This T cell receptor (beta chain) was retrieved from a study of T cells after yellow fever vaccination. General study points: Within FACS-sorted repertoires, abundant clonotypes contaminating from the bulk population could be present. Most clones from primary vaccination resurfaced after the booster (about 96% CD4, 70% to 90% CD8).

The CDR3 runs to 17 residues. J was trimmed by 2 bases and V by 0 bases; bases with no gene match: 7. TCRdb processed the 5' RACE reads anew with MiXCR; each CDR3 protein has one entry. Of a few hundred thousand distinct CDR3 sequences in the sample, roughly 6.8% were seen once. The table lists this clonotype with many counts. Antigen specificity is unknown. The clonotype originates from a man younger than 35 who received the YFV17D yellow fever vaccine. The sequences come from PBMCs, collected around 45 days after the first yellow fever vaccination. This chain links TRBV23-1 with TRBJ2-5; 9 bases line up with TRBD1. Being an ORF, TRBV23-1 has a function that is uncertain. CDR3 bases: TGCGCCAGCAGTCAATCCGGGACAGGGAAAGGACAAGAGACCCAGTACTTC. This gives the protein CASSQSGTGKGQETQYF.